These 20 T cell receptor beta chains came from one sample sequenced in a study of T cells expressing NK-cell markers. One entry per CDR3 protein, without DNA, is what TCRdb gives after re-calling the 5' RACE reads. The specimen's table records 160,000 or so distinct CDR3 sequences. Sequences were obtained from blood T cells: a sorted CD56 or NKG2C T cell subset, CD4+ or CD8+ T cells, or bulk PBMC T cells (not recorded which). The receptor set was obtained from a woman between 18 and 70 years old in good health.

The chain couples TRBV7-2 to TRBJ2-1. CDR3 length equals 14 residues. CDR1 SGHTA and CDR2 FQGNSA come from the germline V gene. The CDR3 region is CASRPEVTYNEQFF.

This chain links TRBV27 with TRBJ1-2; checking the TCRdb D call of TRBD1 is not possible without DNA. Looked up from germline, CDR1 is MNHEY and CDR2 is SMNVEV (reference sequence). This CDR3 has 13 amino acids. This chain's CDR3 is CASSATVNYGYTF.

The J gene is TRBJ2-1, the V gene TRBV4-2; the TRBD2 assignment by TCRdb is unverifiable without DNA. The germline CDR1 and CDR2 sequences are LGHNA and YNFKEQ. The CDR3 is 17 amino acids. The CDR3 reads CASSPRSGRESNNEQFF.

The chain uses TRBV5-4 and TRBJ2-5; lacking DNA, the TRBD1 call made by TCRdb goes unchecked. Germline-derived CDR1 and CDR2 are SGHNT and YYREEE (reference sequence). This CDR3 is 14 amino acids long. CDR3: CASSSGGTQETQYF.

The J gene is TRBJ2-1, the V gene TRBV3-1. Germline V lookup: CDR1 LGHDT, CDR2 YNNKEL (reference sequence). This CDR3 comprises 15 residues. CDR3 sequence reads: CASSQAYGNYNEQFF.

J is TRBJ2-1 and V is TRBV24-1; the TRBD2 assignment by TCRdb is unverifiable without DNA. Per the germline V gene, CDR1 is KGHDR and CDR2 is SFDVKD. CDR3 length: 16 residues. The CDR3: CATSALAGGGYNEQFF.

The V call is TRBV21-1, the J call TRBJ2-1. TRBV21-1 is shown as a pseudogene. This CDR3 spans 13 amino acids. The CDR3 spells CASSKGGIYEQFF.

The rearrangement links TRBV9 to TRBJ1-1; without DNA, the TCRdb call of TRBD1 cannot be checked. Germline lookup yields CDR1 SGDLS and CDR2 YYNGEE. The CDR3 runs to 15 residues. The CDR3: CASSVVTGGDTEAFF.

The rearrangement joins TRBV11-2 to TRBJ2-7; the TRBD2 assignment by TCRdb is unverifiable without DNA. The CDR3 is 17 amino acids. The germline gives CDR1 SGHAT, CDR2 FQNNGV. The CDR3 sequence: CASSPPVLLAVSYEQYF. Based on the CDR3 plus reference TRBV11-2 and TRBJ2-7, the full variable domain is EAGVAQSPRYKIIEKRQSVAFWCNPISGHATLYWYQQILGQGPKLLIQFQNNGVVDDSQLPKDRFSAERLKGVDSTLKIQPAKLEDSAVYLCASSPPVLLAVSYEQYFGPGTRLTVT.

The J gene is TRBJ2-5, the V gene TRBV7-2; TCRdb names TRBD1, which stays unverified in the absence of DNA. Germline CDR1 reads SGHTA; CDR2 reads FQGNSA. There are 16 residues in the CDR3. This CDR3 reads CASSLRFGGRGETQYF.

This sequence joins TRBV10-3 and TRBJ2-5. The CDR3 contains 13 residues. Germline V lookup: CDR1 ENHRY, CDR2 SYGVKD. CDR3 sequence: CAIGDVVVGTQYF.

CDR3 region: CASSSRQGGRGSYNEQFF. The rearrangement joins TRBV28 to TRBJ2-1; TCRdb selects TRBD1, and the lack of DNA leaves this call unchecked. This CDR3 has 18 residues. CDR1 is MDHEN and CDR2 is SYDVKM in the germline V gene.

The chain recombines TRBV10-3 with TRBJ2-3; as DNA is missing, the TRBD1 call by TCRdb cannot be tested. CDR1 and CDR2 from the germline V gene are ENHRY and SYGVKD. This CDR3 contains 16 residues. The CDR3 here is CAISVALQGAGDTQYF.

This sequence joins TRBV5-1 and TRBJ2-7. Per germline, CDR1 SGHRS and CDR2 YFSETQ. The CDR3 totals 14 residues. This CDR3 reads CASSLVPTQYEQYF.

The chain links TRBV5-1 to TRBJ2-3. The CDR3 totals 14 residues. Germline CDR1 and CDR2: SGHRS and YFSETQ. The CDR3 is CASRVGVEADTQYF.

The CDR3 protein is CASSARQGPGEQYF. The chain employs TRBV9 and TRBJ2-7; the TCRdb D gene call, TRBD1, has no DNA to confirm it. Germline V gives CDR1 SGDLS, CDR2 YYNGEE. The CDR3 spans 14 residues.

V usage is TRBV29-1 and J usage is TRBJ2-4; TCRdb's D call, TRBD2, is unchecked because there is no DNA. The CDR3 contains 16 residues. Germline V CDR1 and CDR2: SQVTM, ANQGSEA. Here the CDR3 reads CSVELAGGLAKNIQYF.

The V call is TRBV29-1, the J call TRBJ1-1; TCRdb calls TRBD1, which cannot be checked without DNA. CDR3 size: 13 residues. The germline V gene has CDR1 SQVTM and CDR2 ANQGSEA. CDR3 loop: CSVGRQGGTEAFF.

The CDR3 is CASSEIATSGGNTDTQYF. The V call is TRBV2, the J call TRBJ2-3; TCRdb calls TRBD2, which cannot be checked without DNA. The CDR3 is 18 residues long. Germline V gene lookup returns CDR1 SNHLY and CDR2 FYNNEI.

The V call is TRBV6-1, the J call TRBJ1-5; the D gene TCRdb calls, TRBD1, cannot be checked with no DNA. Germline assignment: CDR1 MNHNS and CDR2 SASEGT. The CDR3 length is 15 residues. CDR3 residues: CASSEAGGQAQPQHF.